A selection of T cell receptor beta chains follows, all from one sample in a study of blood T cell repertoires in COVID-19. Only in-frame clones appear in the TCRdb table, and some are missing; sequencing was by immunoSEQ multiplex PCR. The table has approximately 74,000 clones, around 80% seen once; the top ten hold more than 2%. The material sequenced was peripheral blood. Receptors were obtained from an elderly man with active or convalescent COVID-19. Each CDR3 is given with its conserved first and last residue. The D gene is left open where the match is weak. Size is stated for part of the rows, as once, few or many counts, or as a class when the clone is expanded.

j_gene: TRBJ2-3; v_gene: TRBV5-4; abundance: NA; d_gene: TRBD1; CDR3aa: CASSPSRTGGAWDTQYF; CDR3nt: TGTGCCAGCAGCCCGTCCCGTACAGGGGGCGCTTGGGATACGCAGTATTTT
j_gene: TRBJ1-4; v_gene: TRBV6-5; abundance: NA; d_gene: NA; CDR3aa: CASSSRRNEKLFF; CDR3nt: TGTGCCAGCAGTTCCCGGAGAAATGAAAAACTGTTTTTT
j_gene: TRBJ2-2; v_gene: TRBV5-1; abundance: NA; d_gene: TRBD2; CDR3aa: CASRLAGGNTGELFF; CDR3nt: TGCGCCAGCCGCCTCGCGGGGGGGAACACCGGGGAGCTGTTTTTT
j_gene: TRBJ2-1; v_gene: TRBV12-5; abundance: NA; d_gene: TRBD1; CDR3aa: CASGLGRDRGGHEQFF; CDR3nt: TGTGCTAGTGGTTTGGGCCGTGACAGGGGGGGCCATGAGCAGTTCTTC
j_gene: TRBJ2-2; v_gene: TRBV4-2; abundance: few; d_gene: NA; CDR3aa: CASSQDASRTGELFF; CDR3nt: TGTGCCAGCAGCCAAGATGCGTCCCGGACCGGGGAGCTGTTTTTT
j_gene: TRBJ1-2; v_gene: TRBV29-1; abundance: NA; d_gene: TRBD1; CDR3aa: CSVGTGEFGYTF; CDR3nt: TGCAGCGTAGGAACAGGGGAGTTTGGCTACACCTTC
j_gene: TRBJ2-5; v_gene: TRBV4-1; abundance: NA; d_gene: NA; CDR3aa: CASSQFPIGETQYF; CDR3nt: TGCGCCAGCAGCCAATTCCCCATCGGAGAGACCCAGTACTTC
j_gene: TRBJ2-7; v_gene: TRBV27; abundance: few; d_gene: NA; CDR3aa: CASSSLGAGSYEQYF; CDR3nt: TGTGCCAGCAGTTCCCTGGGTGCGGGGAGTTACGAGCAGTACTTC
j_gene: TRBJ2-7; v_gene: TRBV4-1; abundance: NA; d_gene: NA; CDR3aa: CASSRIGRASPLGEQYF; CDR3nt: TGCGCCAGCAGCCGTATTGGCAGGGCCTCCCCCTTGGGCGAGCAGTACTTC
j_gene: TRBJ2-6; v_gene: TRBV10-2; abundance: NA; d_gene: NA; CDR3aa: CARWGTGGLAGAGANVLTF; CDR3nt: TGCGCCCGCTGGGGGACAGGGGGTCTAGCGGGGGCGGGGGCCAACGTCCTGACTTTC
j_gene: TRBJ2-7; v_gene: TRBV5-1; abundance: NA; d_gene: TRBD1; CDR3aa: CASSPRDRGYEQYF; CDR3nt: TGCGCCAGCAGCCCCAGGGACAGGGGATACGAGCAGTACTTC
j_gene: TRBJ1-4; v_gene: TRBV28; abundance: NA; d_gene: NA; CDR3aa: CASSPQRRRNEKLFF; CDR3nt: TGTGCCAGCAGTCCGCAGAGGAGGAGGAATGAAAAACTGTTTTTT
j_gene: TRBJ1-5; v_gene: TRBV28; abundance: NA; d_gene: TRBD1; CDR3aa: CASSLYGQGRDNQPQHF; CDR3nt: TGTGCCAGCAGTTTATACGGACAGGGAAGGGACAATCAGCCCCAGCATTTT
j_gene: TRBJ2-2; v_gene: TRBV5-4; abundance: NA; d_gene: NA; CDR3aa: CASYRGQSNTGELFF; CDR3nt: TGTGCCAGCTATCGTGGACAGTCGAACACCGGGGAGCTGTTTTTT
j_gene: TRBJ2-1; v_gene: TRBV7-2; abundance: NA; d_gene: NA; CDR3aa: CASSPPPGPEQFF; CDR3nt: TGTGCCAGCAGCCCCCCCCCGGGTCCAGAGCAGTTCTTC
j_gene: TRBJ2-6; v_gene: TRBV4-3; abundance: NA; d_gene: NA; CDR3aa: CASSQDRANVLTF; CDR3nt: TGCGCCAGCAGCCAGGACAGGGCCAACGTCCTGACTTTC
j_gene: TRBJ2-1; v_gene: TRBV3-1/TRBV3-2; abundance: NA; d_gene: NA; CDR3aa: CASSQARSSYNEQFF; CDR3nt: TGTGCCAGCAGCCAAGCGCGGAGCTCCTACAATGAGCAGTTCTTC
j_gene: TRBJ2-1; v_gene: TRBV11-2; abundance: NA; d_gene: NA; CDR3aa: CASSLGHNNEQFF; CDR3nt: TGTGCCAGCAGCTTAGGACACAACAATGAGCAGTTCTTC
j_gene: TRBJ2-5; v_gene: TRBV28; abundance: NA; d_gene: NA; CDR3aa: CASSRNRVQETQYF; CDR3nt: TGTGCCAGCAGTCGGAACAGGGTCCAAGAGACCCAGTACTTC
j_gene: TRBJ2-3; v_gene: TRBV2; abundance: few; d_gene: NA; CDR3aa: CASSSNSGPGDTQYF; CDR3nt: TGTGCCAGCAGTTCTAATAGCGGCCCCGGTGATACGCAGTATTTT
j_gene: TRBJ2-7; v_gene: TRBV28; abundance: NA; d_gene: TRBD2; CDR3aa: CASIRSLAGSEQYF; CDR3nt: TGTGCCAGCATACGTTCACTAGCGGGAAGCGAGCAGTACTTC
j_gene: TRBJ2-3; v_gene: TRBV2; abundance: NA; d_gene: NA; CDR3aa: CASVRAVYSDTQYF; CDR3nt: TGTGCCAGCGTGAGGGCGGTTTATTCAGATACGCAGTATTTT
j_gene: TRBJ2-5; v_gene: TRBV11-2; abundance: NA; d_gene: NA; CDR3aa: CASRYRGGSGSETQYF; CDR3nt: TGTGCCAGCAGATATAGGGGTGGGTCGGGCTCGGAGACCCAGTACTTC
j_gene: TRBJ2-7; v_gene: TRBV19; abundance: NA; d_gene: NA; CDR3aa: CASTAGAEQYF; CDR3nt: TGTGCCAGTACCGCAGGGGCCGAGCAGTACTTC
j_gene: TRBJ1-5; v_gene: TRBV15; abundance: NA; d_gene: TRBD1; CDR3aa: CATSRDRGNQPQHF; CDR3nt: TGTGCCACCAGCAGGGACAGGGGCAATCAGCCCCAGCATTTT
j_gene: TRBJ1-3; v_gene: TRBV5-1; abundance: NA; d_gene: NA; CDR3aa: CASSLTGRGNTIYF; CDR3nt: TGCGCCAGCAGCTTGACAGGGCGAGGAAACACCATATATTTT
j_gene: TRBJ2-7; v_gene: TRBV7-8; abundance: NA; d_gene: NA; CDR3aa: CASSLAGRDHSYEQYF; CDR3nt: TGTGCCAGCAGCTTAGCGGGGAGAGACCACTCCTACGAGCAGTACTTC
j_gene: TRBJ1-5; v_gene: TRBV19; abundance: NA; d_gene: TRBD1; CDR3aa: CASSIWTGFYSNQPQHF; CDR3nt: TGTGCCAGTAGTATTTGGACAGGCTTTTATAGCAATCAGCCCCAGCATTTT
j_gene: TRBJ2-7; v_gene: TRBV2; abundance: few; d_gene: NA; CDR3aa: CASSQPGANYEQYF; CDR3nt: TGTGCCAGCAGCCAACCTGGGGCTAACTACGAGCAGTACTTC
j_gene: TRBJ2-1; v_gene: TRBV7-9; abundance: NA; d_gene: TRBD1; CDR3aa: CASNPGDRRFNEQFF; CDR3nt: TGTGCCAGCAACCCAGGGGACAGAAGATTCAATGAGCAGTTCTTC
j_gene: TRBJ2-5; v_gene: TRBV4-3; abundance: NA; d_gene: NA; CDR3aa: CASSQDLQIETQYF; CDR3nt: TGCGCCAGCAGCCAAGATCTACAGATAGAGACCCAGTACTTC
j_gene: TRBJ2-1; v_gene: TRBV6-5; abundance: NA; d_gene: NA; CDR3aa: CASSYQGRGNEQFF; CDR3nt: TGTGCCAGCAGTTACCAGGGGCGAGGAAATGAGCAGTTCTTC
j_gene: TRBJ2-7; v_gene: TRBV18; abundance: NA; d_gene: NA; CDR3aa: CASSRQKSSYEQYF; CDR3nt: TGTGCCAGCTCACGACAGAAGAGCTCCTACGAGCAGTACTTC
j_gene: TRBJ1-1; v_gene: TRBV6-5; abundance: NA; d_gene: NA; CDR3aa: CASSYRATGAEAFF; CDR3nt: TGTGCCAGCAGTTACCGAGCGACCGGAGCCGAAGCTTTCTTT
j_gene: TRBJ2-2; v_gene: TRBV5-1; abundance: NA; d_gene: TRBD2; CDR3aa: CASSERPSGGLTGELFF; CDR3nt: TGCGCCAGCAGCGAACGACCTAGCGGGGGGCTCACCGGGGAGCTGTTTTTT
j_gene: TRBJ2-7; v_gene: TRBV28; abundance: NA; d_gene: TRBD1; CDR3aa: CASSLPDRGTRSYEQYF; CDR3nt: TGTGCCAGCAGTTTGCCCGACAGGGGAACGCGGTCCTACGAGCAGTACTTC
j_gene: TRBJ2-3; v_gene: TRBV20-1; abundance: NA; d_gene: NA; CDR3aa: CSASSTDTQYF; CDR3nt: TGCAGTGCTAGTTCGACAGATACGCAGTATTTT
j_gene: TRBJ1-4; v_gene: TRBV6-2/TRBV6-3; abundance: few; d_gene: TRBD1; CDR3aa: CASSDSAGTGNEKLFF; CDR3nt: TGTGCCAGCAGTGACTCCGCCGGGACAGGGAATGAAAAACTGTTTTTT
j_gene: TRBJ2-7; v_gene: TRBV5-1; abundance: once; d_gene: NA; CDR3aa: CASSLWGDSYEQYF; CDR3nt: TGCGCCAGCAGCTTGTGGGGCGACTCCTACGAGCAGTACTTC
j_gene: TRBJ1-6; v_gene: TRBV3-1/TRBV3-2; abundance: NA; d_gene: NA; CDR3aa: CASSTFKATGVTLHF; CDR3nt: TGTGCCAGCAGCACATTTAAGGCCACGGGGGTGACCCTCCACTTT
j_gene: TRBJ1-2; v_gene: TRBV6-5; abundance: NA; d_gene: TRBD1; CDR3aa: CASSPGQGGNYGYTF; CDR3nt: TGTGCCAGCAGTCCCGGACAGGGAGGCAACTATGGCTACACCTTC
j_gene: TRBJ2-6; v_gene: TRBV18; abundance: NA; d_gene: TRBD1; CDR3aa: CASSDRGPGANVLTF; CDR3nt: TGTGCCAGCTCAGACAGGGGGCCAGGGGCCAACGTCCTGACTTTC
j_gene: TRBJ2-3; v_gene: TRBV28; abundance: NA; d_gene: TRBD2; CDR3aa: CASSLGLAVLDTQYF; CDR3nt: TGTGCCAGCAGTTTAGGGCTAGCGGTTCTTGATACGCAGTATTTT
j_gene: TRBJ2-1; v_gene: TRBV7-2; abundance: NA; d_gene: TRBD2; CDR3aa: CASSLGLAGAASYNEQFF; CDR3nt: TGTGCCAGCAGCTTAGGGCTAGCGGGGGCCGCCTCCTACAATGAGCAGTTCTTC
j_gene: TRBJ2-2; v_gene: TRBV5-1; abundance: NA; d_gene: NA; CDR3aa: CASSRELTGELFF; CDR3nt: TGCGCCAGCAGCCGGGAACTTACCGGGGAGCTGTTTTTT
j_gene: TRBJ2-2; v_gene: TRBV24-1; abundance: NA; d_gene: NA; CDR3aa: CATSDPRTNTGELFF; CDR3nt: TGTGCCACCAGTGATCCCAGGACGAACACCGGGGAGCTGTTTTTT
j_gene: TRBJ2-2; v_gene: TRBV2; abundance: NA; d_gene: TRBD1; CDR3aa: CASTRDSLGELFF; CDR3nt: TGTGCCAGCACCAGGGACAGCCTCGGGGAGCTGTTTTTT
j_gene: TRBJ2-7; v_gene: TRBV3-1/TRBV3-2; abundance: NA; d_gene: NA; CDR3aa: CASSQTTTGTYEQYF; CDR3nt: TGTGCCAGCAGCCAAACTACGACGGGTACCTACGAGCAGTACTTC
j_gene: TRBJ1-1; v_gene: TRBV19; abundance: NA; d_gene: TRBD1; CDR3aa: CASSPSPQGWTEAFF; CDR3nt: TGTGCCAGTAGTCCGAGCCCACAGGGGTGGACTGAAGCTTTCTTT
j_gene: TRBJ1-5; v_gene: TRBV7-2; abundance: NA; d_gene: TRBD1; CDR3aa: CASSPQGLNNQPQHF; CDR3nt: TGTGCCAGCAGCCCACAGGGGCTGAACAATCAGCCCCAGCATTTT
j_gene: TRBJ1-3; v_gene: TRBV7-9; abundance: NA; d_gene: NA; CDR3aa: CASSATTASGNTIYF; CDR3nt: TGTGCCAGCAGCGCAACGACAGCCTCTGGAAACACCATATATTTT
j_gene: TRBJ2-7; v_gene: TRBV12-3/TRBV12-4; abundance: NA; d_gene: NA; CDR3aa: CASRRDSSYEQYF; CDR3nt: TGTGCCAGCAGACGAGACTCCTCCTACGAGCAGTACTTC
j_gene: TRBJ2-1; v_gene: TRBV2; abundance: NA; d_gene: NA; CDR3aa: CASSTGSNEQFF; CDR3nt: TGTGCCAGCAGCACGGGATCCAATGAGCAGTTCTTC
j_gene: TRBJ2-1; v_gene: TRBV28; abundance: NA; d_gene: NA; CDR3aa: CASSHYNEQFF; CDR3nt: TGTGCCAGCAGCCACTACAATGAGCAGTTCTTC
j_gene: TRBJ2-1; v_gene: TRBV18; abundance: few; d_gene: TRBD1; CDR3aa: CASSPQGAFSNNEQFF; CDR3nt: TGTGCCAGCTCACCACAGGGGGCATTTAGTAACAATGAGCAGTTCTTC
j_gene: TRBJ1-2; v_gene: TRBV29-1; abundance: few; d_gene: NA; CDR3aa: CSVEVGGGEGYTF; CDR3nt: TGCAGCGTTGAAGTCGGAGGGGGGGAAGGCTACACCTTC
j_gene: TRBJ2-7; v_gene: TRBV6-5; abundance: NA; d_gene: NA; CDR3aa: CASRSLYEQYF; CDR3nt: TGTGCCAGCAGGTCCCTTTACGAGCAGTACTTC
j_gene: TRBJ1-2; v_gene: TRBV3-1/TRBV3-2; abundance: NA; d_gene: NA; CDR3aa: CASSPRSGGYGYTF; CDR3nt: TGTGCCAGCAGCCCCCGGAGCGGGGGCTATGGCTACACCTTC
j_gene: TRBJ1-1; v_gene: TRBV19; abundance: once; d_gene: NA; CDR3aa: CASSARTVNTEAFF; CDR3nt: TGTGCCAGTAGTGCCCGGACTGTGAACACTGAAGCTTTCTTT
j_gene: TRBJ2-3; v_gene: TRBV19; abundance: few; d_gene: NA; CDR3aa: CASSMGLQRGTDTQYF; CDR3nt: TGTGCCAGTAGTATGGGTTTGCAGCGGGGCACAGATACGCAGTATTTT